These 18 T cell receptor beta chains originate from one sample sequenced in a study of blood T cell repertoires in COVID-19. Repertoires were generated with immunoSEQ multiplex PCR, while TCRdb's copy carries only in-frame clones and drops some. The table shows some 180,000 clones, with 65% to 85% occurring only once. What was sequenced was peripheral blood. The receptors shown here come from a woman in her 40s with COVID-19, enrolled during active disease.

The chain employs TRBV19 and TRBJ1-2; the D gene is possibly TRBD1 (5 bases). The CDR3 contains 15 residues. V lost 0 bases, J lost 4 bases, and 12 bases lay in between. CDR1 LNHDA and CDR2 SQIVND come from the germline V gene (reference sequence). The CDR3 region is CASSIDIGAAYGYTF. DNA for the CDR3: TGTGCCAGTAGTATAGATATTGGGGCAGCCTATGGCTACACCTTC.

V gene TRBV14 combines with J gene TRBJ2-7; a weak D match, TRBD2 (6 bases). CDR1 SGHDN and CDR2 FVKESK come from the germline V gene. The CDR3 contains 15 residues. V was cut by 5 bases and J by 2 bases, with 16 bases left in between. The CDR3 loop is CASSFGAGSPYEQYF. In DNA, the CDR3 is TGTGCCAGCAGCTTCGGGGCGGGGTCCCCCTACGAGCAGTACTTC.

This chain links TRBV2 with TRBJ1-5; 8 nucleotides match TRBD1. With 3 bases clipped from V and 7 bases from J, the junction kept 8 bases outside the gene matches. The CDR3 consists of 15 residues. The germline V gene has CDR1 SNHLY and CDR2 FYNNEI. As DNA, the CDR3 is TGTGCCAGCAGTGAGGGGACAGGATCTTACCAGCCCCAGCATTTT. Translation gives CASSEGTGSYQPQHF.

The sample holds many counts of this clone. The rearrangement uses TRBV14 and TRBJ1-6, with D maybe TRBD1 (5 bases). V was trimmed by 4 bases and J by 8 bases, leaving 15 bases between them. The CDR3 is made up of 15 amino acids. Germline lookup yields CDR1 SGHDN and CDR2 FVKESK. Written as DNA, the CDR3 is TGTGCCAGCAGCCCGATTCAGGGAGGGCATTCACCCCTCCACTTT. It specifies CASSPIQGGHSPLHF.

V is TRBV10-2 and J is TRBJ2-7; TRBD2 might be the D (5 bases). The germline V gene encodes CDR1 WSHSY and CDR2 SAAADI. V lost 7 bases, J lost 1 base, and 8 bases lay in between. The CDR3 has 12 amino acids. In DNA form, the CDR3 reads TGCGCCAGCACGAGGGATTCCTACGAGCAGTACTTC. It yields the protein CASTRDSYEQYF.

This clone was picked up a small number of times. The chain combines TRBV28 with TRBJ1-2; possible D gene TRBD1, 5 bases. This CDR3 has 15 amino acids. Trimming removed 3 bases from V and 10 bases from J, with 21 bases in between. Germline V gene sequence: CDR1 MDHEN, CDR2 SYDVKM. The CDR3 reads CASSLSKGPGLDYTF. In DNA, the CDR3 is TGTGCCAGCAGTTTGAGTAAGGGGCCAGGATTGGACTACACCTTC.

The rearrangement joins TRBV7-8 to TRBJ1-1; TRBD1 matches at 7 bases. The CDR3 covers 16 residues. Germline lookup yields CDR1 SGHVS and CDR2 FQNEAQ. The V gene end was trimmed by 10 bases and the J gene end by 5 bases; junction bases not matched to a gene: 19. The CDR3 here is CATEILKGARRTEAFF. CDR3 in DNA: TGTGCCACCGAGATTCTAAAGGGGGCGCGGAGGACTGAAGCTTTCTTT. The whole variable domain, filled in from reference TRBV7-8 and TRBJ1-1, reads GAGVSQSPRYKVAKRGQDVALRCDPISGHVSLFWYQQALGQGPEFLTYFQNEAQLDKSGLPSDRFFAERPEGSVSTLKIQRTQQEDSAVYLCATEILKGARRTEAFFGQGTRLTVV.

The genes are TRBV27 and TRBJ2-6; TRBD2 matches 12 bases. V lost 8 bases to trimming and J lost 3 bases; unmatched junction nucleotides: 5. The CDR3 has 16 amino acids. The germline gives CDR1 MNHEY, CDR2 SMNVEV (reference sequence). CDR3 protein: CASRLAGGGGANVLTF. CDR3 nucleotides: TGTGCCAGCCGTCTAGCGGGAGGGGGTGGGGCCAACGTCCTGACTTTC. Supplemented by reference TRBV27 and TRBJ2-6, the full variable domain reads EAQVTQNPRYLITVTGKKLTVTCSQNMNHEYMSWYRQDPGLGLRQIYYSMNVEVTDKGDVPEGYKVSRKEKRNFPLILESPSPNQTSLYFCASRLAGGGGANVLTFGAGSRLTVL.

This clone was seen many times. This CDR3 is CASSRMGQQGSGANVLTF. DNA for the CDR3: TGTGCCAGCAGTCGCATGGGACAGCAGGGCTCTGGGGCCAACGTCCTGACTTTC. The V gene is TRBV11-2, the J gene TRBJ2-6; 7 positions agree with TRBD1. Germline V lookup: CDR1 SGHAT, CDR2 FQNNGV. V was pared by 6 bases and J by 0 bases, with 11 bases of the junction left unmatched. This CDR3 contains 18 residues.

The chain couples TRBV6-5 to TRBJ2-2; tentative D call: TRBD2 (5 bases). Trimming removed 8 bases from V and 0 bases from J, with 10 bases in between. CDR1 is MNHEY and CDR2 is SVGAGI in the germline V gene. CDR3 length: 14 amino acids. The CDR3 coding sequence is TGTGCCAGCCACGGGGAAGCGAACACCGGGGAGCTGTTTTTT. Translated: CASHGEANTGELFF.

V gene TRBV25-1 combines with J gene TRBJ1-2, with unresolved D. This CDR3 has 12 residues. Per the germline V gene, CDR1 is MGHDK and CDR2 is SYGVNS. Trimming left V 7 bases short and J 9 bases short, with 15 bases between. CDR3: CASNTEGMRYTF. CDR3 coding DNA: TGTGCCAGCAACACAGAGGGAATGCGCTACACCTTC.

The chain combines TRBV12-3 or TRBV12-4 with TRBJ2-1; D uncertain. The V gene lost 8 bases and the J gene lost 5 bases, with 13 bases spanning the gap. This CDR3 has 13 residues. In nucleotides, the CDR3 is TGTGCCAGCCGAACGCAGGATCACAATGAGCAGTTCTTC. Translating gives CASRTQDHNEQFF.

A remark on this clone: This could be a read error, since a much larger clone is one nucleotide away. The chain couples TRBV12-3 or TRBV12-4 to TRBJ1-2; 7 nucleotides match TRBD1. J lost 5 bases, V lost 4 bases, and 1 base had no gene match. This CDR3 is built from 12 residues. CDR3 coding DNA: TGTGCCAGCAGTTCAGGGGGTTATGGCTACACCTTC. Its translation is CASSSGGYGYTF.

The table lists this clone with a count of one. The genes are TRBV9 and TRBJ2-1; 9 bases line up with TRBD2. Germline-derived CDR1 and CDR2 are SGDLS and YYNGEE. There are 16 residues in the CDR3. V lost 0 bases to trimming and J lost 9 bases; unmatched junction nucleotides: 10. The CDR3 region has the DNA TGTGCCAGCAGCGTAGCCGGAGCGGGAGGTTGGGGTGAGCAGTTCTTC. It codes for CASSVAGAGGWGEQFF.

This clone was counted only a few times. V gene TRBV3-1 (or the pseudogene TRBV3-2) combines with J gene TRBJ2-3, with TRBD2 matching 13 bases. V lost 3 bases, J lost 6 bases, and 3 bases stayed unmatched. The CDR3 spans 15 residues. CDR1 is LGHDT and CDR2 is YNNKEL in the germline V gene (reference sequence). The CDR3 loop reads CASSQTSGRWDTQYF. The CDR3 DNA reads TGTGCCAGCAGCCAGACTAGCGGGAGGTGGGATACGCAGTATTTT.

The V call is TRBV12-3 or TRBV12-4, the J call TRBJ1-6, with D possibly matching TRBD1 (5 bases). The CDR3 is 12 amino acids. Trimming shortened V by 3 bases and J by 13 bases, and 10 bases separated the two germline ends. CDR3 region: CASSFLGGPLHF. In DNA form, the CDR3 reads TGTGCCAGCAGTTTTTTGGGGGGGCCCCTCCACTTT.

The genes are TRBV5-1 and TRBJ2-1, with 7 bases fitting TRBD2. In germline, CDR1 is SGHRS, CDR2 YFSETQ. The CDR3 is made up of 14 amino acids. V gave up 7 bases and J gave up 5 bases; unmatched junction bases: 9. The CDR3 loop reads CASATSAPNNEQFF. CDR3 nucleotides: TGCGCCAGCGCCACTAGCGCCCCTAACAATGAGCAGTTCTTC.

This clone was detected once. V is TRBV5-5 and J is TRBJ1-5; 11 positions match TRBD1. The CDR3 totals 17 residues. Per germline, CDR1 SGHKS and CDR2 YYEKEE (reference sequence). V shed 1 base, J shed 0 bases, and the junction held 3 bases outside the gene matches. The CDR3 loop is CASSLWTGGNSNQPQHF. In DNA, the CDR3 is TGTGCCAGCAGCTTGTGGACAGGGGGCAATAGCAATCAGCCCCAGCATTTT.